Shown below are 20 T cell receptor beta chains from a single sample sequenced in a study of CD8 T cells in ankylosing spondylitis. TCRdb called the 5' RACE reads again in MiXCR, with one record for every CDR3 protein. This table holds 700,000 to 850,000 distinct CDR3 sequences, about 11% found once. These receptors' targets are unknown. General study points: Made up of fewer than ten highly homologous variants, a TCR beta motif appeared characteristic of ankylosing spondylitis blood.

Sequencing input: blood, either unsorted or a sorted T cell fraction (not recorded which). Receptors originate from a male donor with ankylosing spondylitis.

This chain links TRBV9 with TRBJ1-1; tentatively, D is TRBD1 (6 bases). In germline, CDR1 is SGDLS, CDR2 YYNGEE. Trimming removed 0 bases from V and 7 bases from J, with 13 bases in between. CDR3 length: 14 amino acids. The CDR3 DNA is TGTGCCAGCAGCGTAGACCCGATGGACAGTGAAGCTTTCTTT. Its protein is CASSVDPMDSEAFF.

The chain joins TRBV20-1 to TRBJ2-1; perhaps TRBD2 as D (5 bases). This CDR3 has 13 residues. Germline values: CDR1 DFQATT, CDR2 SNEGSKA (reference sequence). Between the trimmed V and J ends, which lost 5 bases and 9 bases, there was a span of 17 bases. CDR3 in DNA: TGCAGTGCTTTAGTAGCGACCCTTAGTGAGCAGTTCTTC. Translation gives CSALVATLSEQFF.

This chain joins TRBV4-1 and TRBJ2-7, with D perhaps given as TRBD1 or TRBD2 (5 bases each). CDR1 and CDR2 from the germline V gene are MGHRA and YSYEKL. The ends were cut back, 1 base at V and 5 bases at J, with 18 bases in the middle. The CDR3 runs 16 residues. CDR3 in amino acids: CASSQGLRRDGDEQYF. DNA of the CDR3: TGCGCCAGCAGCCAAGGATTACGACGGGACGGTGACGAGCAGTACTTC.

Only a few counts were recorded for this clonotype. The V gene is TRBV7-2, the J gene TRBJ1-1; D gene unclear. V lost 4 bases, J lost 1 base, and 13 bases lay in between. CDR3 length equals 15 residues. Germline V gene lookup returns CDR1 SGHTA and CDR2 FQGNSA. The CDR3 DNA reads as TGTGCCAGCAGCTATTATTATAAGACGAACACTGAAGCTTTCTTT. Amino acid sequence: CASSYYYKTNTEAFF.

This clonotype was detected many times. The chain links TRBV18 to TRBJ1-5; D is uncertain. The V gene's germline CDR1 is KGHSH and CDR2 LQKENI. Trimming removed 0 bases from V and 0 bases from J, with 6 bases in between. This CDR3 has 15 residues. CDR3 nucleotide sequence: TGTGCCAGCTCACCACCGGGAACTAGCAATCAGCCCCAGCATTTT. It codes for CASSPPGTSNQPQHF.

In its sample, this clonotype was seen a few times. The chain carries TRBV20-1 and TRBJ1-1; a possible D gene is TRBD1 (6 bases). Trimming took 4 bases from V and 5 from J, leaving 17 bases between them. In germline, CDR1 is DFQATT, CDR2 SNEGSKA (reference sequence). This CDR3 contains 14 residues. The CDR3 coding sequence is TGCAGTGCTACCGAACAGGGAATTGGTACTGAAGCTTTCTTT. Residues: CSATEQGIGTEAFF.

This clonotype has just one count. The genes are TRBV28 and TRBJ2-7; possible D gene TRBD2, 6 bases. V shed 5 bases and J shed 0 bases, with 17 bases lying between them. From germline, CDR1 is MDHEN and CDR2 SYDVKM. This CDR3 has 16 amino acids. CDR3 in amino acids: CASSMKTGLPSYEQYF. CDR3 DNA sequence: TGTGCCAGCAGTATGAAGACGGGACTCCCCTCCTACGAGCAGTACTTC. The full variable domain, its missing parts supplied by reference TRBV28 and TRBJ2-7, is DVKVTQSSRYLVKRTGEKVFLECVQDMDHENMFWYRQDPGLGLRLIYFSYDVKMKEKGDIPEGYSVSREKKERFSLILESASTNQTSMYLCASSMKTGLPSYEQYFGPGTRLTVT.

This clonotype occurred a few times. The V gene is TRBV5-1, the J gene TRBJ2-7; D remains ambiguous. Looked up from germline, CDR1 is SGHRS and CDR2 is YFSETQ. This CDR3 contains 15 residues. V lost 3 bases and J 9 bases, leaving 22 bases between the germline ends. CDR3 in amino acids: CASSSTPDPGGGQYF. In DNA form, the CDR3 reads TGCGCCAGCAGCTCTACACCAGACCCTGGTGGCGGGCAGTACTTC.

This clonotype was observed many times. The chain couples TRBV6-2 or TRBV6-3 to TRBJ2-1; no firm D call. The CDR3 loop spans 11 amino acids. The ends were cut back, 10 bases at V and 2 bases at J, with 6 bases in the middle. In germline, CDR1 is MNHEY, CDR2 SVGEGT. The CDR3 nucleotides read TGTGCCACCGGAACCTACAATGAGCAGTTCTTC. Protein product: CATGTYNEQFF.

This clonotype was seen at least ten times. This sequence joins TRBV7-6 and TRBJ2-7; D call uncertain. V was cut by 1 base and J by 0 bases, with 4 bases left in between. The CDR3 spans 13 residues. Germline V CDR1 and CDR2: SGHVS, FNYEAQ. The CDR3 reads CASSLDTSYEQYF. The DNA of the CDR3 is TGTGCCAGCAGCTTAGACACCTCCTACGAGCAGTACTTC.

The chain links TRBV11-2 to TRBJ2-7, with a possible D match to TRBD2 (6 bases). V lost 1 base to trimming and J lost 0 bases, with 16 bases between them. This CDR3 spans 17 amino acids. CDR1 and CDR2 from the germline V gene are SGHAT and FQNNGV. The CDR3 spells CASSLAGTGASSYEQYF. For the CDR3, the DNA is TGTGCCAGCAGCTTAGCAGGGACGGGAGCGAGCTCCTACGAGCAGTACTTC.

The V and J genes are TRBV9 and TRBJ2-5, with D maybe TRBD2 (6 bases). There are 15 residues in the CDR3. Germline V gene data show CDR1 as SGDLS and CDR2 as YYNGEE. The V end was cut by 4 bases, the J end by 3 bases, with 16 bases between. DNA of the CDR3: TGTGCCAGCAGCTCGGGGACTCCCGTTGAAGAGACCCAGTACTTC. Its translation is CASSSGTPVEETQYF.

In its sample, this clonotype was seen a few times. DNA of the CDR3: TGTGCCAGCAGCTTATCCACCGGGACAGCCAAAGAAGCTTTCTTT. Translating it yields CASSLSTGTAKEAFF. V and J are TRBV7-2 and TRBJ1-1, with 7 bases that match TRBD1. J lost 8 bases, V lost 2 bases, and 11 bases had no gene match. This CDR3 is built from 15 residues. Germline assignment: CDR1 SGHTA and CDR2 FQGNSA.

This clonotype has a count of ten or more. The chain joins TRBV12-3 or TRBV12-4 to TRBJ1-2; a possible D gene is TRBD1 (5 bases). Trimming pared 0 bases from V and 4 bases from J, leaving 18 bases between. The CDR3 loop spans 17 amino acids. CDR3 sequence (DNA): TGTGCCAGCAGTTTAGCGCGCGAGGGGTTGGTGGTCTATGGCTACACCTTC. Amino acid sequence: CASSLAREGLVVYGYTF.

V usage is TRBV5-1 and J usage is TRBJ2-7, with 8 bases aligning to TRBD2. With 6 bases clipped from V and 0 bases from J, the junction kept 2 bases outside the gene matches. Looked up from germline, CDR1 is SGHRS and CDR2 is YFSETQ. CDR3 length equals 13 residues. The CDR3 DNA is TGCGCCAGCACGGGACTAGGCTCCTACGAGCAGTACTTC. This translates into CASTGLGSYEQYF.

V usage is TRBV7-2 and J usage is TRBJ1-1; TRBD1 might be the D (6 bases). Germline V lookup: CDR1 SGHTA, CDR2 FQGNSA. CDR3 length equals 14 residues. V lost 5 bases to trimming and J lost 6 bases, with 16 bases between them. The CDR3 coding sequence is TGTGCCAGCAGCCCCACGACAGGACGGTCTGAAGCTTTCTTT. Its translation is CASSPTTGRSEAFF. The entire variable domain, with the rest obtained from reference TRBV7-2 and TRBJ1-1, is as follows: GAGVSQSPSNKVTEKGKDVELRCDPISGHTALYWYRQSLGQGLEFLIYFQGNSAPDKSGLPSDRFSAERTGGSVSTLTIQRTQQEDSAVYLCASSPTTGRSEAFFGQGTRLTVV.

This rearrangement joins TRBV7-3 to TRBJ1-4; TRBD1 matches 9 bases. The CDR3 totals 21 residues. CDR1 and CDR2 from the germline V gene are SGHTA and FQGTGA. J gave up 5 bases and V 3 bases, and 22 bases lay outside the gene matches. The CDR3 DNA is TGTGCCAGCAGCTTCACCGGGACAGGGCTTCTTCCTTTCCGAAAAAATGAAAAACTGTTTTTT. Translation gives CASSFTGTGLLPFRKNEKLFF.

The CDR3 protein is CSARVEQGLVETQYF. The DNA of the CDR3 is TGCAGTGCTAGAGTCGAACAGGGGCTGGTAGAGACCCAGTACTTC. This rearrangement joins TRBV20-1 to TRBJ2-5, with 7 bases identical to TRBD1. With V trimmed by 1 base and J by 4 bases, 9 bases remained unmatched. This CDR3 comprises 15 residues. Germline CDR1 is DFQATT and CDR2 is SNEGSKA (reference sequence).

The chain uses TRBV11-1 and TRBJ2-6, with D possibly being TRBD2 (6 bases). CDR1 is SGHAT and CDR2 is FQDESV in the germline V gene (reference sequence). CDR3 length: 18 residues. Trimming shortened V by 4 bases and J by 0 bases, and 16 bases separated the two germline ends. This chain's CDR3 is CASSWGDPLDSGANVLTF. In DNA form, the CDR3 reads TGTGCCAGCAGCTGGGGGGACCCCTTGGACTCTGGGGCCAACGTCCTGACTTTC.

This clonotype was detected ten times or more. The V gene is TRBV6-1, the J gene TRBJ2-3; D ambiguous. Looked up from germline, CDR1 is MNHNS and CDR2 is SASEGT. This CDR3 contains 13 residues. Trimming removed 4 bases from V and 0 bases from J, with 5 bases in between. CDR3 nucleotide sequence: TGTGCCAGCAGTGGTTATAGCACAGATACGCAGTATTTT. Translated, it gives CASSGYSTDTQYF.